Presented here are 10 T cell receptor beta chains from one specimen sequenced in a study of shared clonotypes between healthy human individuals. Clones were sequenced by immunoSEQ multiplex PCR, and TCRdb holds only the in-frame ones, with some missing. The sample has millions of clones, 85% to 95% seen once. Sequencing used naive CD4+ T cells from PBMCs. Noted subset: CD45RA+ positively selected. These receptors all come from a man aged 18 to 29 in good health. Some clones in this sample may be carry-over from other donors' samples.

With regard to this clone: One end of the junction varies from germline; a read error may be responsible. The CDR3 loop is CAISENSLQGTQYF. The CDR3 DNA sequence: TGTGCCATCAGTGAGAACAGTCTTCAAGGGACCCAGTACTTC. The rearrangement uses TRBV10-3 and TRBJ2-5, with unresolved D. The CDR3 is 14 residues long. Germline-derived CDR1 and CDR2 are ENHRY and SYGVKD.

The chain links TRBV29-1 to TRBJ1-2; a possible D gene is TRBD1 (5 bases). V was pared by 6 bases and J by 4 bases, with 21 bases between. Looked up from germline, CDR1 is SQVTM and CDR2 is ANQGSEA. There are 15 residues in the CDR3. The CDR3 loop reads CSVGGLSGRAYGYTF. The CDR3 bases are TGCAGCGTGGGGGGTCTTTCGGGCAGGGCCTATGGCTACACCTTC.

V gene TRBV6-1 combines with J gene TRBJ2-7, with D maybe TRBD2 (6 bases). There are 16 residues in the CDR3. V lost 3 bases and J lost 2, with 17 bases in between. Per the germline V gene, CDR1 is MNHNS and CDR2 is SASEGT. The CDR3 is CASSDWGKRVPYEQYF. DNA for the CDR3: TGTGCCAGCAGTGACTGGGGGAAGCGGGTTCCCTACGAGCAGTACTTC.

This chain connects TRBV4-2 to TRBJ2-1, with D perhaps matching TRBD1 (5 bases). The CDR3 has 16 residues. V was clipped by 1 base and J by 1 base, with 11 bases between them. The V gene's germline CDR1 is LGHNA and CDR2 YNFKEQ. DNA for the CDR3: TGTGCCAGCAGCCAAGTTGGTCAGGGATCCTACAATGAGCAGTTCTTC. Its protein product is CASSQVGQGSYNEQFF.

About this clone itself: The identical CDR3 is also encoded by other nucleotide sequences in the sample. The chain has TRBV7-2 and TRBJ2-7; 16 positions match TRBD2. The ends lost 2 bases at V and 4 bases at J; junction bases unmatched: 2. Germline CDR1 is SGHTA and CDR2 is FQGNSA. There are 16 residues in the CDR3. CDR3 bases: TGTGCCAGCAGCTTAAGGGGACTAGCGGGAGGGTACGAGCAGTACTTC. It translates to CASSLRGLAGGYEQYF.

The rearrangement joins TRBV5-5 to TRBJ2-2, with a weak D call TRBD2 (5 bases). The germline V gene has CDR1 SGHKS and CDR2 YYEKEE (reference sequence). CDR3 size: 17 residues. With 4 bases removed from V and 0 bases from J, the gap between germline ends came to 16 bases. The CDR3 region has the DNA TGTGCCAGCAGCCCCCCCCATTCGGGGTCGAACACCGGGGAGCTGTTTTTT. Translation gives CASSPPHSGSNTGELFF.

This clone was seen once. The V gene is TRBV28, the J gene TRBJ2-1; D remains unclear. Trimming stripped 6 bases from V and 4 bases from J, with 16 bases between. The CDR3 runs 15 residues. CDR1 is MDHEN and CDR2 is SYDVKM in the germline V gene. In DNA form, the CDR3 reads TGTGCCAGCAGCTGGACCCGGTCGGTATACAATGAGCAGTTCTTC. This encodes CASSWTRSVYNEQFF.

As to this clone: The identical CDR3 is also encoded by other nucleotide sequences in the sample. The gene calls are TRBV10-3 and TRBJ1-5; 7 nucleotides align to TRBD1. Germline V lookup: CDR1 ENHRY, CDR2 SYGVKD. J was trimmed by 2 bases and V by 4 bases; bases with no gene match: 2. This CDR3 spans 14 amino acids. CDR3 nucleotides: TGTGCCATCAGTGGACAGGGAGGCAATCAGCCCCAGCATTTT. This translates into CAISGQGGNQPQHF.

The gene calls are TRBV7-9 and TRBJ1-1; the D gene is possibly TRBD1 (5 bases). The CDR3 is 14 amino acids. V lost 5 bases and J lost 4, with 14 bases in between. Germline V gene data show CDR1 as SEHNR and CDR2 as FQNEAQ (reference sequence). CDR3 in DNA: TGTGCCAGCAGCAGAGACACCCAGGGCACTGAAGCTTTCTTT. It yields the protein CASSRDTQGTEAFF.

The rearrangement uses TRBV27 and TRBJ2-7; TRBD1 matches at 7 bases. There are 17 residues in the CDR3. Germline V CDR1 and CDR2: MNHEY, SMNVEV (reference sequence). V shed 5 bases and J 5 bases; nucleotides not matched to a gene: 18. CDR3 region: CASSPGQHPHDSDEQYF. The CDR3 DNA is TGTGCCAGCAGTCCGGGACAGCATCCCCATGATTCGGACGAGCAGTACTTC.